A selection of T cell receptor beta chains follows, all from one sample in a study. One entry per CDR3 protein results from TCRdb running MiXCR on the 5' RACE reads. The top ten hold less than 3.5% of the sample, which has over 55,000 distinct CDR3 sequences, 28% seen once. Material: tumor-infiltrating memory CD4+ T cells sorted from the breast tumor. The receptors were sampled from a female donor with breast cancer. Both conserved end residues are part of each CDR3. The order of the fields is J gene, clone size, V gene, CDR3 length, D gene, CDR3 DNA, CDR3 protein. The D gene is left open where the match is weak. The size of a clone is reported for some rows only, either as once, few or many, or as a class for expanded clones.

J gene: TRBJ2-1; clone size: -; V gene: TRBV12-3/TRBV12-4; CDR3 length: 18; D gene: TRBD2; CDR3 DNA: TGTGCCAGCAGCCCAACTAGCGGGAGGTTTGCTTGGTACAATGAGCAGTTCTTC; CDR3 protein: CASSPTSGRFAWYNEQFF
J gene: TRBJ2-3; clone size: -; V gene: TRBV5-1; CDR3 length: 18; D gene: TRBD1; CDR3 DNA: TGCGCCAGCAGCCTAGGGCCCCCAGGACAGGGATTGACAGATACGCAGTATTTT; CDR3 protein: CASSLGPPGQGLTDTQYF
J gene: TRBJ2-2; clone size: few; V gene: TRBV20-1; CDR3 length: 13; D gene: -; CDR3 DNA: TGCAGTGCTCGGACCCCAGGGGCCGGGGAGCTGTTTTTT; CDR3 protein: CSARTPGAGELFF
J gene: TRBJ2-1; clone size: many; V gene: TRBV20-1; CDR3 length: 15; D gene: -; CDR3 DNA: TGCAGTGCTAGAGGCACCGGGACGAGGTACAATGAGCAGTTCTTC; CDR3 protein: CSARGTGTRYNEQFF
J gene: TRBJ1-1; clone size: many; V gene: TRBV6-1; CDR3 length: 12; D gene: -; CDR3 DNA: TGTGCCAGCAGCGAACGGATCACTGAAGCTTTCTTT; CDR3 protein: CASSERITEAFF
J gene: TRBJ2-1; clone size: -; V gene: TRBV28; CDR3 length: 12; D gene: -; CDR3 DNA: TGTGCCAGCACCAAACAACAGGGTCGGCAGTTCTTC; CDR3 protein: CASTKQQGRQFF
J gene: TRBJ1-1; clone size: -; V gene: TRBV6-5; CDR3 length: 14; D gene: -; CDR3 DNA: TGTGCCAGCAGTTACCGCGGGGGCGACACTGAAGCTTTCTTT; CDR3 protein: CASSYRGGDTEAFF
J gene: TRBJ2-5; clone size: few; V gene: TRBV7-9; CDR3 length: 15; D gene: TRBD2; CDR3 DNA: TGTGCCAGCAGCTTAGTAGCGGGAGGGCCCGAGACCCAGTACTTC; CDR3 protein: CASSLVAGGPETQYF
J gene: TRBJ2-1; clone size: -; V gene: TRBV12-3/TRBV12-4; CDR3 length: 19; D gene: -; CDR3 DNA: TGTGCCAGCAGGTCGGGGGACAACTCCCAATTTCGCTCCTACAATGAGCAGTTCTTC; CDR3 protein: CASRSGDNSQFRSYNEQFF
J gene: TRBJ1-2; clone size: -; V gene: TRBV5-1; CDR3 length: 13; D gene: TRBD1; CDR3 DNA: TGCGCCAGCAGCTTCCGGGACAGGTCCGGCTACACCTTC; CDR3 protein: CASSFRDRSGYTF